These T cell receptor beta chains were read from a single sample in a study of cytomegalovirus exposure and HLA in healthy donors. Clones were read by immunoSEQ multiplex PCR, and TCRdb kept only the in-frame ones, dropping some. The sample comprises roughly 120,000 clones, under 80% of which are singletons, and around 14% rests with the top ten. Input material: PBMCs. These receptors originate from a woman aged 55-70 years in good health and CMV-seropositive. CDR3s include the opening cysteine and the closing phenylalanine or tryptophan. Each record gives: CDR3 length, J gene, D gene, clone size, V gene, CDR3 DNA, CDR3 protein. A D gene is named only where the DNA matches it firmly. Only some rows state a clone size, as once, few, many or a class for expanded clones.

len: 15
j_gene: TRBJ1-3
d_gene: NA
abundance: few
v_gene: TRBV9
CDR3nt: TGTGCCAGCAGCGTAGCAATGTCAGGGGGAAACACCATATATTTT
CDR3aa: CASSVAMSGGNTIYF

len: 15
j_gene: TRBJ1-1
d_gene: NA
abundance: few
v_gene: TRBV19
CDR3nt: TGTGCCAGTAGGCGAGAAAACAGGCCGAACACTGAAGCTTTCTTT
CDR3aa: CASRRENRPNTEAFF

len: 14
j_gene: TRBJ2-5
d_gene: NA
abundance: NA
v_gene: TRBV5-1
CDR3nt: TGCGCCAGCAGCGCGGGACTGATAATGGAGACCCAGTACTTC
CDR3aa: CASSAGLIMETQYF

len: 12
j_gene: TRBJ2-5
d_gene: NA
abundance: few
v_gene: TRBV14
CDR3nt: TGTGCCAGCCAGGGACTTGCGCAGACCCAGTACTTC
CDR3aa: CASQGLAQTQYF

len: 14
j_gene: TRBJ2-7
d_gene: NA
abundance: NA
v_gene: TRBV7-2
CDR3nt: TGTGCCAGCAGCCTGGACGGGAGCTCCTACGAGCAGTACTTC
CDR3aa: CASSLDGSSYEQYF

len: 14
j_gene: TRBJ2-2
d_gene: NA
abundance: few
v_gene: TRBV5-1
CDR3nt: TGCGCCAGCAGCTTGAGAGCGAACACCGGGGAGCTGTTTTTT
CDR3aa: CASSLRANTGELFF

len: 15
j_gene: TRBJ2-1
d_gene: NA
abundance: few
v_gene: TRBV7-9
CDR3nt: TGTGCCAGCAGGGGGGGGCGGGCGGCCTCCAATGAGCAGTTCTTC
CDR3aa: CASRGGRAASNEQFF

len: 15
j_gene: TRBJ1-6
d_gene: NA
abundance: NA
v_gene: TRBV5-1
CDR3nt: TGCGCCAGCAGCTTGGCAGGGTATAGAAATTCACCCCTCCACTTT
CDR3aa: CASSLAGYRNSPLHF

len: 15
j_gene: TRBJ2-5
d_gene: NA
abundance: NA
v_gene: TRBV5-1
CDR3nt: TGCGCCAGCAGCTTGAGGCCAGGGGGGCTGGGGACCCAGTACTTC
CDR3aa: CASSLRPGGLGTQYF

len: 16
j_gene: TRBJ1-6
d_gene: NA
abundance: NA
v_gene: TRBV27
CDR3nt: TGTGCCAGCAGACTACAGGGCAGCTCCTATAATTCACCCCTCCACTTT
CDR3aa: CASRLQGSSYNSPLHF

len: 17
j_gene: TRBJ1-3
d_gene: NA
abundance: NA
v_gene: TRBV4-2
CDR3nt: TGTGCCAGCAGCCAAGGTGGAGCGAGACTCTCTGGAAACACCATATATTTT
CDR3aa: CASSQGGARLSGNTIYF

len: 15
j_gene: TRBJ1-1
d_gene: TRBD1
abundance: NA
v_gene: TRBV27
CDR3nt: TGTGCCAGCAGTTCTTACAGGGGGCGCGACACTGAAGCTTTCTTT
CDR3aa: CASSSYRGRDTEAFF

len: 13
j_gene: TRBJ2-7
d_gene: NA
abundance: few
v_gene: TRBV7-3
CDR3nt: TGTGCCAGCACCGAGCTAAACCGCTACGAGCAGTACTTC
CDR3aa: CASTELNRYEQYF

len: 11
j_gene: TRBJ2-1
d_gene: NA
abundance: NA
v_gene: TRBV7-2
CDR3nt: TGTGCCAGCAGCTTACTTAATGAGCAGTTCTTC
CDR3aa: CASSLLNEQFF

len: 14
j_gene: TRBJ2-2
d_gene: NA
abundance: NA
v_gene: TRBV29-1
CDR3nt: TGCAGCGTTGAGGGGGCTACGAACACCGGGGAGCTGTTTTTT
CDR3aa: CSVEGATNTGELFF

len: 14
j_gene: TRBJ1-2
d_gene: TRBD1
abundance: NA
v_gene: TRBV18
CDR3nt: TGTGCCAGCTCACCACCGTCGGGACAGGGTGTCTACACCTTC
CDR3aa: CASSPPSGQGVYTF

len: 13
j_gene: TRBJ1-1
d_gene: NA
abundance: NA
v_gene: TRBV2
CDR3nt: TGTGCCAGCCATCAGGGAGGAGAAACTGAAGCTTTCTTT
CDR3aa: CASHQGGETEAFF

len: 17
j_gene: TRBJ2-6
d_gene: TRBD2
abundance: NA
v_gene: TRBV7-3
CDR3nt: TGTGCCAGCAGCCCCCAGGGAGGGGCTGGTGGGGCCAACGGCCTGACTTTT
CDR3aa: CASSPQGGAGGANGLTF

len: 15
j_gene: TRBJ2-7
d_gene: NA
abundance: few
v_gene: TRBV21-1
CDR3nt: TGTGCCAGCAGCAAACGGGGCGGGGGTTCCTACGAGCAGTACTTC
CDR3aa: CASSKRGGGSYEQYF

len: 15
j_gene: TRBJ2-7
d_gene: NA
abundance: once
v_gene: TRBV5-6
CDR3nt: TGTGCCAGCAGCGGGCGCGTAATTGTCTCCTACGAGCAGTACTTC
CDR3aa: CASSGRVIVSYEQYF

len: 17
j_gene: TRBJ1-2
d_gene: NA
abundance: few
v_gene: TRBV7-2
CDR3nt: TGTGCCAGCAGCTTAGTCGGGGATAGAACAGGGTCCTATGGCTACACCTTC
CDR3aa: CASSLVGDRTGSYGYTF

len: 15
j_gene: TRBJ2-7
d_gene: NA
abundance: NA
v_gene: TRBV10-3
CDR3nt: TGTGCCATCAGTGAGTCGGAACAGGTCACCTACGAGCAGTACTTC
CDR3aa: CAISESEQVTYEQYF

len: 13
j_gene: TRBJ2-5
d_gene: TRBD2
abundance: NA
v_gene: TRBV27
CDR3nt: TGTGCCGTACTCGCGGGGGACCAAGAGACCCAGTACTTC
CDR3aa: CAVLAGDQETQYF

len: 13
j_gene: TRBJ1-2
d_gene: NA
abundance: few
v_gene: TRBV5-4
CDR3nt: TGTGCCAGCAGCTTGACGGGGAAGTATGGCTACACCTTC
CDR3aa: CASSLTGKYGYTF

len: 16
j_gene: TRBJ1-1
d_gene: NA
abundance: NA
v_gene: TRBV7-9
CDR3nt: TGTGCCAGCAGCTTCGCCAGGATGGCAGCGAACACTGAAGCTTTCTTT
CDR3aa: CASSFARMAANTEAFF

len: 17
j_gene: TRBJ2-5
d_gene: TRBD2
abundance: NA
v_gene: TRBV7-6
CDR3nt: TGTGCCAGCAGCTTAATGGTGATAGCGGGAGTACGGGAGACCCAGTACTTC
CDR3aa: CASSLMVIAGVRETQYF

len: 13
j_gene: TRBJ1-6
d_gene: NA
abundance: NA
v_gene: TRBV19
CDR3nt: TGTGCCAGTAGTTTACAGGCTAACTCACCCCTCCACTTT
CDR3aa: CASSLQANSPLHF

len: 15
j_gene: TRBJ1-1
d_gene: TRBD1
abundance: once
v_gene: TRBV2
CDR3nt: TGTGCCAGCAGTTCCCAAAATCAGGGGGCGGCTGAAGCTTTCTTT
CDR3aa: CASSSQNQGAAEAFF

len: 13
j_gene: TRBJ1-5
d_gene: TRBD1
abundance: NA
v_gene: TRBV7-6
CDR3nt: TGTGCCAGCAGCCGCGACAGGGATCAGCCCCAGCATTTT
CDR3aa: CASSRDRDQPQHF

len: 13
j_gene: TRBJ1-1
d_gene: NA
abundance: once
v_gene: TRBV7-3
CDR3nt: TGTGCCAGCAGCTTACAGGGGAACACTGAAGCTTTCTTT
CDR3aa: CASSLQGNTEAFF

len: 18
j_gene: TRBJ2-7
d_gene: NA
abundance: once
v_gene: TRBV5-1
CDR3nt: TGCGCCAGCAGTTCTTGGAAAGGGAAGGACAGCTTCTCCTACGAGCAGTACTTC
CDR3aa: CASSSWKGKDSFSYEQYF

len: 13
j_gene: TRBJ2-2
d_gene: TRBD1
abundance: NA
v_gene: TRBV7-9
CDR3nt: TGTGCCAGCAGCTCAACAGGGGTCGGGGAGCTGTTTTTT
CDR3aa: CASSSTGVGELFF

len: 14
j_gene: TRBJ2-1
d_gene: NA
abundance: NA
v_gene: TRBV11-1
CDR3nt: TGTGCCAGCAGCCCCCGGTGGTCAGGCAATGAGCAGTTCTTC
CDR3aa: CASSPRWSGNEQFF

len: 13
j_gene: TRBJ1-1
d_gene: TRBD1
abundance: few
v_gene: TRBV7-9
CDR3nt: TGTGCCAGCAGCTTAACCCAGGGGGCTGAAGCTTTCTTT
CDR3aa: CASSLTQGAEAFF

len: 15
j_gene: TRBJ2-3
d_gene: TRBD2
abundance: NA
v_gene: TRBV10-3
CDR3nt: TGTGCCATCAGTGTGATAGCGGGGATCACAGATACGCAGTATTTT
CDR3aa: CAISVIAGITDTQYF

len: 15
j_gene: TRBJ1-1
d_gene: TRBD1
abundance: NA
v_gene: TRBV5-1
CDR3nt: TGCGCCAGCAGCCTACAGATGACAGGGGCCACTGAAGCTTTCTTT
CDR3aa: CASSLQMTGATEAFF

len: 12
j_gene: TRBJ1-5
d_gene: NA
abundance: NA
v_gene: TRBV19
CDR3nt: TGTGCCACTCGGGACAACAATCAGCCCCAGCATTTT
CDR3aa: CATRDNNQPQHF

len: 14
j_gene: TRBJ1-3
d_gene: NA
abundance: NA
v_gene: TRBV5-6
CDR3nt: TGTGCCAGCAGCTTGGACCAGGCTGGAAACACCATATATTTT
CDR3aa: CASSLDQAGNTIYF

len: 12
j_gene: TRBJ1-1
d_gene: NA
abundance: few
v_gene: TRBV30
CDR3nt: TGTGCCTGGATCAGTATCGGGAGTGAAGCTTTCTTT
CDR3aa: CAWISIGSEAFF

len: 14
j_gene: TRBJ2-7
d_gene: NA
abundance: NA
v_gene: TRBV19
CDR3nt: TGTGCCAGTAGTATGCCGACAGGAGCCTACGAGCAGTACTTC
CDR3aa: CASSMPTGAYEQYF

len: 14
j_gene: TRBJ1-2
d_gene: TRBD1
abundance: NA
v_gene: TRBV27
CDR3nt: TGTGCCAGCAGTTTCGGGACAGGAGACTATGGCTACACCTTC
CDR3aa: CASSFGTGDYGYTF

len: 14
j_gene: TRBJ2-1
d_gene: TRBD2
abundance: NA
v_gene: TRBV5-6
CDR3nt: TGTGCCAGCAGCCGGACCCTAGCGGGAGGGGGCCCGATCTTC
CDR3aa: CASSRTLAGGGPIF